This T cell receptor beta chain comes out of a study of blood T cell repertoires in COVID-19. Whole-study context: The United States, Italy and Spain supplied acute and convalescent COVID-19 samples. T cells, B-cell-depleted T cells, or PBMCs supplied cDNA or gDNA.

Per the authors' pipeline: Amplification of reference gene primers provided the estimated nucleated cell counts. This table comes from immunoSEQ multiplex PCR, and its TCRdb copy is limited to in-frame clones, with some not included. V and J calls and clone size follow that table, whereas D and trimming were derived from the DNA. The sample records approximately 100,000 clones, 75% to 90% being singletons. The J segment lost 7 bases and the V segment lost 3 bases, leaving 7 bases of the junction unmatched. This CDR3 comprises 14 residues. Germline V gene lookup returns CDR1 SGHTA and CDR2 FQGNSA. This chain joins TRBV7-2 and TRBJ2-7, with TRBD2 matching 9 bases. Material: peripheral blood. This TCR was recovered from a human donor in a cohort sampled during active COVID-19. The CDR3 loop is CASSFLAGTGEQYF. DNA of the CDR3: TGTGCCAGCAGCTTCCTAGCGGGAACAGGAGAGCAGTACTTC.